The T cell receptor (beta chain) described here comes from a study of shared clonotypes between healthy human individuals. The data were produced by immunoSEQ multiplex PCR, yet TCRdb's version contains in-frame clones alone and is incomplete. The data show some 500,000 clones, almost 97% seen once. Worth noting for this clone: The antigen remains unidentified.

Findings and caveats of the study: In four donors, around 5.5% of naive CD4 clonotypes appeared in common. Clonotype sharing across donors was expected to vary with sequencing depth. Naive subsets typically showed greater estimated richness than memory subsets.

The V end was cut by 3 bases, the J end by 0 bases, with 6 bases between. CDR1 and CDR2 (germline): SGHAT, FQNNGV. The CDR3 is 13 residues long. CD4+ cells underwent separation, giving CD45RA+ naive and CD45RA-negative memory subsets. The sequencing input was naive CD4+ T cells sorted from blood. Regarding subset: CD45RA+ positively selected. This sequence originates from a woman under 40 in good health. The gene calls are TRBV11-2 and TRBJ2-7; D is ambiguous. The CDR3 DNA is TGTGCCAGCAGCTTTGACGACTCCTACGAGCAGTACTTC. Translation gives CASSFDDSYEQYF.